This T cell receptor beta chain was identified during a study of control samples from healthy donors and cancer patients. Repertoires were generated with immunoSEQ multiplex PCR, while TCRdb's copy carries only in-frame clones and drops some. The sample yields 90,000 to 150,000 clones, approximately 89% seen once. The CDR3 runs 15 residues. CDR1 LNHNV and CDR2 YYDKDF come from the germline V gene (reference sequence). Trimming left V 0 bases short and J 7 bases short, with 15 bases between. Input material: blood. This chain links TRBV15 with TRBJ1-2; D call uncertain. This TCR was sampled from a man in his forties in good health. The CDR3 loop is CATSRDSAGWGGYTF. CDR3 DNA: TGTGCCACCAGCAGAGATTCCGCAGGTTGGGGTGGCTACACCTTC.